Detailed here is one T cell receptor beta chain. Its cognate antigen has yet to be identified. Base-call qualities are not available, and no considerably larger clone is one nucleotide away. This entry is derived from a study of T cell repertoires and Cas9 in healthy adults (dated by TCRdb to between 2017 and 2018). Broadly, across the study: Multi-effector potency, cytotoxicity and lineage determination within the CD4 and CD8 compartments were characterized for SpCas9-reactive T cells. Preexisting T cell immunity against the Streptococcus pyogenes Cas9 nuclease (SpCas9) used in CRISPR gene editing was examined in the study.

Broad study findings and their caveats: In vitro, the proliferation and function of SpCas9-reactive effector T cells were reported to be mitigated by SpCas9-reactive regulatory T cells.

Receptor amplification or capture employed the immunoSEQ multiplex PCR assay. TCRdb stores this immuneACCESS table with in-frame sequences only. Part of the clones is absent; in the studies checked, under half of the shortfall reflects unresolved V genes, and no reason is known for the rest. The sample table contains tens of thousands of clones; only one count was recorded for roughly nine tenths of them. The biggest ten clones account for 0.69% of the sample. Donors were healthy humans. CDR1 KGHSH and CDR2 LQKENI were looked up in the germline V gene. The CDR3 sequence holds 18 residues, the cysteine and phenylalanine included. CDR3 DNA is the only sequence kept; it has 54 bases, read in frame from the first base. V and J lose 8 bases and 5 bases, and a span of 28 bases separates them.

This receptor was obtained from a human donor in good health. The sequencing sample was made of CD4+ effector T cells (CD127+, CD25-, CD137-, CD154-) from PBMCs; culture status not recorded. Here the chain combines TRBV18 and TRBJ2-1; TRBD2 is possibly the D segment (7 matching bases). The CDR3: CASRPSGSGTNPNNEQFF. The DNA reads TGTGCCAGCCGACCGAGTGGGAGCGGGACAAACCCCAACAATGAGCAGTTCTTC.